These 25 T cell receptor beta chains were sequenced from one sample in a study of T cells in localized non-small cell lung cancer. Measured with immunoSEQ multiplex PCR; TCRdb has only the in-frame clones, and not every one. Here the sample spans a few hundred clones, approximately 14% being singletons. The specimen was lung tumor tissue, collected before any cancer treatment. These receptors all stem from a man between 40 and 69 years old with stage III squamous cell lung carcinoma.

This chain uses TRBV6-8 with TRBJ1-5; D remains ambiguous. V lost 1 base, J lost 0 bases, and 7 bases lay in between. There are 15 residues in the CDR3. Germline V gene data show CDR1 as MNHGY and CDR2 as SAAAGT. The CDR3 region is CASSYWGNSNQPQHF. CDR3 DNA: TGTGCCAGCAGTTACTGGGGAAATAGCAATCAGCCCCAGCATTTT.

This clone was counted between two and nine times. The chain employs TRBV18 and TRBJ1-1; D gene ambiguous. This CDR3 spans 15 amino acids. Trimming left V 3 bases short and J 4 bases short, with 15 bases between. The germline gives CDR1 KGHSH, CDR2 LQKENI. This chain's CDR3 is CASSPLRGQSTEAFF. CDR3 DNA: TGTGCCAGCTCACCTCTACGCGGGCAGAGCACTGAAGCTTTCTTT.

The rearrangement joins TRBV6-8 to TRBJ2-1; TRBD2 aligns across 10 bases. CDR3 size: 14 residues. Germline values: CDR1 MNHGY, CDR2 SAAAGT. V lost 10 bases, J lost 4 bases, and 7 bases stayed unmatched. CDR3 sequence (DNA): TGTGCCAACTCACTAGCGGGGAGGTACAATGAGCAGTTCTTC. Its translation is CANSLAGRYNEQFF.

The chain is built from TRBV18 and TRBJ2-1; 9 bases match TRBD2. The length of the CDR3 is 14 residues. Germline trimming cut 3 bases from V and 4 bases from J; bases unmatched to any gene: 1. Germline V CDR1 and CDR2: KGHSH, LQKENI. The CDR3 sequence is CASSPSGGYNEQFF. CDR3 nucleotide sequence: TGTGCCAGCTCACCTAGCGGGGGTTACAATGAGCAGTTCTTC.

By share of the sample, this clone is large. V usage is TRBV11-3 and J usage is TRBJ2-3, with 7 positions matching TRBD2. In germline, CDR1 is SGHNT, CDR2 YENEEA. Losses at the gene ends were 5 bases for V and 3 bases for J; bases not matched to a gene: 8. The length of the CDR3 is 15 residues. CDR3 in DNA: TGTGCCAGCAGCCGTGTTGGGGGGGTGACAGATACGCAGTATTTT. Protein product: CASSRVGGVTDTQYF. Filled out from reference TRBV11-3 and TRBJ2-3, the complete variable domain reads EAGVVQSPRYKIIEKKQPVAFWCNPISGHNTLYWYLQNLGQGPELLIRYENEEAVDDSQLPKDRFSAERLKGVDSTLKIQPAELGDSAVYLCASSRVGGVTDTQYFGPGTRLTVL.

The V gene is TRBV29-1, the J gene TRBJ2-1; 9 nucleotides align to TRBD2. With V trimmed by 7 bases and J by 4 bases, 11 bases remained unmatched. The CDR3 sequence is 15 residues long. Germline CDR1 and CDR2: SQVTM and ANQGSEA. The CDR3 nucleotides are TGCAGCGCCGCGGGGGGGCCGGTGCGATACAATGAGCAGTTCTTC. Protein product: CSAAGGPVRYNEQFF.

This clone is termed large. The J gene is TRBJ2-3, the V gene TRBV4-1; 14 nucleotides match TRBD2. In germline, CDR1 is MGHRA, CDR2 YSYEKL. The CDR3 contains 17 residues. J was trimmed by 1 base and V by 4 bases; bases with no gene match: 4. CDR3 bases: TGCGCCAGCAGCCCTCGACTAGCGGGGGGGCGCACAGATACGCAGTATTTT. This encodes CASSPRLAGGRTDTQYF.

This clone has more than one count but fewer than ten. This rearrangement joins TRBV30 to TRBJ1-1; D is unclear. The CDR3 is 12 residues long. Germline values: CDR1 GTSNPN, CDR2 SVGIG (reference sequence). The V gene lost 4 bases and the J gene lost 1 base, with 7 bases spanning the gap. The CDR3 coding sequence is TGTGCCTGGAAGGACGGGAACACTGAAGCTTTCTTT. This sequence encodes CAWKDGNTEAFF.

The rearrangement links TRBV6-8 to TRBJ1-2, with TRBD1 matching over 7 bases. Germline V CDR1 and CDR2: MNHGY, SAAAGT. The V gene end was trimmed by 0 bases and the J gene end by 8 bases; junction bases not matched to a gene: 3. The CDR3 contains 13 residues. Here the CDR3 reads CASSYSTGSGYTF. CDR3 bases: TGTGCCAGCAGTTACTCGACAGGGAGCGGCTACACCTTC.

By share, this clone ranks as large. The CDR3 reads CASSLLAARDTEAFF. The DNA of the CDR3 is TGTGCCAGCAGCTTGTTGGCCGCCCGGGACACTGAAGCTTTCTTT. The chain is built from TRBV11-3 and TRBJ1-1; no definite D call. Germline values: CDR1 SGHNT, CDR2 YENEEA. The ends were cut back, 3 bases at V and 3 bases at J, with 14 bases in the middle. This CDR3 comprises 15 residues.

In its sample, this clone ranks as large (0.1 to 1%). The chain recombines TRBV18 with TRBJ1-1; 11 bases agree with TRBD1. The V and J ends lost 3 bases and 3 bases, in that order; junction bases with no gene match: 3. The CDR3 loop spans 15 amino acids. Per the germline V gene, CDR1 is KGHSH and CDR2 is LQKENI. CDR3 amino acids: CASSPPDRGHTEAFF. CDR3 bases: TGTGCCAGCTCACCCCCGGACAGGGGGCACACTGAAGCTTTCTTT.

This clone was found a few times. The chain uses TRBV6-8 and TRBJ1-1, with D maybe TRBD1 (5 bases). The germline V gene has CDR1 MNHGY and CDR2 SAAAGT. The V end was cut by 2 bases, the J end by 4 bases, with 14 bases between. The CDR3 is 15 residues long. The CDR3 loop is CASSYELSRVTEAFF. The DNA for the CDR3 is TGTGCCAGCAGTTACGAACTAAGCAGGGTCACTGAAGCTTTCTTT.

The gene calls are TRBV19 and TRBJ1-3, with D hard to call. From germline, CDR1 is LNHDA and CDR2 SQIVND (reference sequence). V lost 3 bases and J lost 2, with 11 bases in between. The CDR3 covers 15 residues. This CDR3 reads CASSIEGETGNTIYF. The DNA for the CDR3 is TGTGCCAGTAGTATCGAGGGAGAGACTGGAAACACCATATATTTT.

This clone was found a few times. The chain combines TRBV11-3 with TRBJ2-1, with D hard to call. Per the germline V gene, CDR1 is SGHNT and CDR2 is YENEEA. This CDR3 is 15 amino acids long. V shed 7 bases and J shed 4 bases, with 17 bases lying between them. The CDR3 sequence: CASIEQLVGYNEQFF. DNA of the CDR3: TGTGCCAGCATCGAACAACTTGTCGGGTACAATGAGCAGTTCTTC.

The chain has TRBV14 and TRBJ2-5; no firm D call. Germline values: CDR1 SGHDN, CDR2 FVKESK. The CDR3 loop spans 12 amino acids. Between the trimmed V and J ends, which lost 1 base and 7 bases, there was a span of 7 bases. Here the CDR3 DNA reads TGTGCCAGCAGCCAAGTAGTGGGGACCCAGTACTTC. It specifies CASSQVVGTQYF.

This chain connects TRBV11-3 to TRBJ1-1; D possibly corresponds to TRBD1 (5 bases). The germline V and J ends were trimmed by 3 bases and 1 base, with 15 bases remaining between them. CDR1 is SGHNT and CDR2 is YENEEA in the germline V gene. The CDR3 is 16 amino acids. The CDR3 bases are TGTGCCAGCAGCTTGGCCGCGGGACGTCGGAACACTGAAGCTTTCTTT. Its translation: CASSLAAGRRNTEAFF.

This chain joins TRBV5-1 and TRBJ1-5; D ambiguous. Looked up from germline, CDR1 is SGHRS and CDR2 is YFSETQ. The CDR3 runs to 15 residues. Trimming pared 0 bases from V and 0 bases from J, leaving 7 bases between. The CDR3 reads CASSLDGNSNQPQHF. The CDR3 DNA follows: TGCGCCAGCAGCTTGGACGGGAATAGCAATCAGCCCCAGCATTTT. The full variable domain, in which reference TRBV5-1 and TRBJ1-5 provide the parts outside the CDR3, is KAGVTQTPRYLIKTRGQQVTLSCSPISGHRSVSWYQQTPGQGLQFLFEYFSETQRNKGNFPGRFSGRQFSNSRSEMNVSTLELGDSALYLCASSLDGNSNQPQHFGDGTRLSIL.

This clone counts as medium-sized. The germline gene is not matched at one end of the junction; a read error may be the cause. V gene TRBV7-2 combines with J gene TRBJ1-1; 8 nucleotides agree with TRBD1. The CDR3 sequence is 13 residues long. Germline V gene lookup returns CDR1 SGHTA and CDR2 FQGNSA. The CDR3 sequence: CASSRGQGFEAFF. CDR3 bases: TGTGCTAGCAGCCGAGGACAGGGATTTGAAGCTTTCTTT.

By share, this clone counts as large. The chain is built from TRBV11-3 and TRBJ1-1; D is uncertain. Between the trimmed V and J ends, which lost 5 bases and 1 base, there was a span of 11 bases. Germline values: CDR1 SGHNT, CDR2 YENEEA. This CDR3 comprises 14 residues. CDR3 protein: CASSPMAQNTEAFF. The DNA for the CDR3 is TGTGCCAGCAGCCCCATGGCGCAGAACACTGAAGCTTTCTTT.

This clone is medium-sized by share. The chain combines TRBV11-3 with TRBJ2-3; 11 positions match TRBD2. This CDR3 spans 16 amino acids. Germline CDR1 reads SGHNT; CDR2 reads YENEEA. J gave up 3 bases and V 5 bases, and 7 bases lay outside the gene matches. The CDR3 here is CASSAYSGGATDTQYF. The CDR3 region has the DNA TGTGCCAGCAGCGCATATAGCGGGGGGGCTACAGATACGCAGTATTTT.

By share of the sample, this clone is large. The sample carries other DNA sequences with the same CDR3. The chain joins TRBV30 to TRBJ1-1; 8 nucleotides match TRBD1. CDR1 and CDR2 from the germline V gene are GTSNPN and SVGIG (reference sequence). This CDR3 comprises 12 residues. J was trimmed by 3 bases and V by 5 bases; bases with no gene match: 2. CDR3 nucleotide sequence: TGTGCCTGGTCGACAGGGGACACTGAAGCTTTCTTT. As protein: CAWSTGDTEAFF.

This clone was seen more than once but under ten times. The J gene is TRBJ2-6, the V gene TRBV9; D gene ambiguous. Trimming removed 6 bases from V and 6 bases from J, with 13 bases in between. The germline CDR1 and CDR2 sequences are SGDLS and YYNGEE. The CDR3 is 14 amino acids. The CDR3 sequence is CASTSLYEANVLTF. CDR3 coding DNA: TGTGCCAGCACCTCCCTTTATGAGGCCAACGTCCTGACTTTC.

The chain carries TRBV19 and TRBJ1-1; no firm D call. The germline V gene has CDR1 LNHDA and CDR2 SQIVND (reference sequence). The CDR3 is 16 amino acids. V lost 9 bases to trimming and J lost 6 bases, with 26 bases between them. CDR3 sequence: CASKANSLSLAAEAFF. CDR3 DNA: TGTGCCAGCAAGGCAAATTCTCTGTCTTTAGCGGCTGAAGCTTTCTTT.

This clone was observed a handful of times. This chain uses TRBV28 with TRBJ1-5; a weak D match, TRBD1 (5 bases). This CDR3 comprises 14 residues. Germline CDR1 and CDR2: MDHEN and SYDVKM. Trimming took 1 base from V and 1 from J, leaving 5 bases between them. The CDR3 reads CASSLSGSNQPQHF. Here the CDR3 DNA reads TGTGCCAGCAGTTTATCAGGGAGCAATCAGCCCCAGCATTTT.

This clone was found a few times. The gene calls are TRBV19 and TRBJ1-6, with 8 bases aligning to TRBD1. The CDR3 runs to 17 residues. V shed 5 bases, J shed 0 bases, and the junction held 6 bases outside the gene matches. Germline V gene sequence: CDR1 LNHDA, CDR2 SQIVND (reference sequence). The CDR3 coding sequence is TGTGCCAGTAGTCCGGGACAGGCCAGCTCCTATAATTCACCCCTCCACTTT. It encodes CASSPGQASSYNSPLHF.